This TCR beta chain was documented in a study of shared clonotypes between healthy human individuals. Splitting of CD4+ cells produced CD45RA+ naive and CD45RA-negative memory subsets. This CDR3 is built from 15 residues. V was clipped by 3 bases and J by 6 bases; unmatched bases: 5. Per germline, CDR1 MNHEY and CDR2 SMNVEV (reference sequence). As originally analysed: Filtering was not the same, since immunoSEQ gave junction-only sequences without quality scores. Data came from immunoSEQ multiplex PCR; TCRdb stores just in-frame clones and leaves some out. The V and J calls and clone size are taken from that table; D and trimming were inferred from the DNA. The table lists over a million clones, more than 75% of them singletons.

This chain links TRBV27 with TRBJ2-4; 10 nucleotides match TRBD2. The sequence was collected from a man between 18 and 35 years old in good health. Some clones in this sample may be carry-over from other donors' samples. What was sequenced was memory CD4+ T cells from PBMCs. Subset described: CD45RA-negative fraction. CDR3 sequence (DNA): TGTGCCAGCAGTTTCCTAGCGGGAGTGAGAAACATTCAGTACTTC. Translating it yields CASSFLAGVRNIQYF.